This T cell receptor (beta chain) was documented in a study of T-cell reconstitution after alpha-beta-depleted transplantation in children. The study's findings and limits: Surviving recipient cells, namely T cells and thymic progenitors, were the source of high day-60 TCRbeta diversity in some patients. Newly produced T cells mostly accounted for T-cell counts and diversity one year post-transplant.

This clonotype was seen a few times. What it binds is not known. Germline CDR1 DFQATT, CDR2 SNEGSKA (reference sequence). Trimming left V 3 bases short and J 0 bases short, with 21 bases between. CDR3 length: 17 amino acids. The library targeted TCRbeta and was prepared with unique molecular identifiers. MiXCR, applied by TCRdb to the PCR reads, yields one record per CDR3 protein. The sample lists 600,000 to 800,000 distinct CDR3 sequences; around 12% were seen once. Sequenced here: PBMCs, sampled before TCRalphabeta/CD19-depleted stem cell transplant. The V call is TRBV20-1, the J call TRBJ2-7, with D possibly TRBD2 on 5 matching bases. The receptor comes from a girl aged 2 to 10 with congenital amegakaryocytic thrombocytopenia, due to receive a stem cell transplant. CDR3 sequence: CSARDSELKTYSYEQYF. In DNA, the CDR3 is TGCAGTGCTAGGGATAGCGAGCTAAAGACCTACTCCTACGAGCAGTACTTC.